This TCR beta chain was identified during a study of T-cell reconstitution after alpha-beta-depleted transplantation in children. In this sample, this clonotype turned up many times. The antigen is not known. At one boundary the junction diverges from the germline segment, which might be a read error. Whole-study findings and limits: One year after transplant, T-cell counts and diversity came mostly from newly produced T cells. There were some patients whose high TCRbeta diversity at day 60 came from surviving recipient T cells and thymic progenitors. Two months or so post-transplant, alpha-beta T cells reportedly derived from several hundred expanded graft clones.

Unique molecular identifiers were incorporated when the TCRbeta library was constructed. In TCRdb, the PCR reads were re-called with MiXCR into one record per CDR3 protein. The repertoire includes 670,000 or so distinct CDR3 sequences, about 12% of them detected once, and 0.79% sits in the top ten. The receptor was isolated from a girl aged 2-10 years with congenital amegakaryocytic thrombocytopenia, due to receive a stem cell transplant. Sequenced here: PBMCs, sampled before TCRalphabeta/CD19-depleted stem cell transplant.

The CDR3 DNA follows: TGCAGTGCACTGCCCTACGGGTACGAGCAATACTTC. Translation: CSALPYGYEQYF. The gene calls are TRBV20-1 and TRBJ2-7; D is ambiguous. CDR1 is DFQATT and CDR2 is SNEGSKA in the germline V gene (reference sequence). The CDR3 spans 12 residues.